This entry features one T cell receptor beta chain sequence. These data belong to a study of blood T cell repertoires in COVID-19. Across the study: Sample material is recorded as cDNA or gDNA derived from T cells, B-cell-depleted T cells, or PBMCs.

As handled by the study authors: Estimation of nucleated cell counts relied on the amplification of reference gene primers. Measured with immunoSEQ multiplex PCR; TCRdb has only the in-frame clones, and not every one. For V, J and clone size, that table is used; D and trimming come from the DNA. The sample has just over 25,000 clones; 90% are singletons. The material sequenced was peripheral blood. This TCR was recovered from a man between 65 and 85 years old with acute or convalescent COVID-19.

CDR3 sequence: CASSPGQGRYNEQFF. In DNA form, the CDR3 reads TGTGCCAGCTCACCTGGACAGGGGCGCTACAATGAGCAGTTCTTC. The rearrangement joins TRBV18 to TRBJ2-1; TRBD1 aligns across 9 bases. The length of the CDR3 is 15 residues. Germline trimming cut 3 bases from V and 3 bases from J; bases unmatched to any gene: 3. Germline CDR1 and CDR2: KGHSH and LQKENI.